A single sample gave rise to the 28 T cell receptor beta chains below, sequenced in a study of patients and donors after allogeneic stem cell transplantation. TCRdb re-called the RT-PCR reads through MiXCR, storing one row per CDR3 protein. This sample yields roughly 940,000 distinct CDR3 sequences, of which about a sixth are seen a single time; 5% to 7.5% belongs to the top ten. The sample taken for sequencing was blood, either unsorted or a sorted T cell fraction (not recorded which). Receptor source: a human donor who was either an allogeneic HSCT recipient or a stem cell or donor lymphocyte infusion donor (not recorded which). It is not recorded whose cells these are; they may come from a transplant donor.

This chain joins TRBV7-3 and TRBJ2-1; 9 nucleotides align to TRBD2. The CDR3 loop spans 14 amino acids. Germline V CDR1 and CDR2: SGHTA, FQGTGA. Trimming removed 7 bases from V and 9 bases from J; junction bases left unmatched: 10. CDR3 DNA: TGTGCCAGCACCGCGGGGGGGCCATACTCTGAGCAGTTCTTC. It translates to CASTAGGPYSEQFF.

The V and J genes are TRBV12-3 or TRBV12-4 and TRBJ2-7; 8 bases align to TRBD2. CDR3 size: 14 residues. V dropped 4 bases and J dropped 3; count of bases not matched to a gene: 5. The CDR3 protein is CASSSTSGNYEQYF. The CDR3 coding sequence is TGTGCCAGCAGTTCCACTAGCGGTAACTACGAGCAGTACTTC.

This rearrangement joins TRBV4-2 to TRBJ1-1, with D unclear. From germline, CDR1 is LGHNA and CDR2 YNFKEQ. The V end lost 5 bases, the J end lost 11 bases, and 21 bases lay between the germline ends. This CDR3 region has 14 residues. The chain's CDR3 is CASSDISGPPLAFF. The CDR3 region has the DNA TGTGCCAGCAGCGACATCTCGGGCCCCCCGCTCGCTTTCTTT.

The genes are TRBV20-1 and TRBJ2-3; 10 bases map to TRBD2. Germline lookup yields CDR1 DFQATT and CDR2 SNEGSKA (reference sequence). J lost 3 bases, V lost 7 bases, and 10 bases had no gene match. The CDR3 totals 15 residues. The CDR3 spells CSVRAGGPGTDTQYF. DNA of the CDR3: TGCAGTGTTCGAGCGGGAGGGCCAGGGACAGATACGCAGTATTTT.

This clonotype was counted at least ten times. The rearrangement joins TRBV4-2 to TRBJ2-3; 15 nucleotides agree with TRBD2. Germline V CDR1 and CDR2: LGHNA, YNFKEQ. This CDR3 contains 19 residues. After removal of 0 bases from V and 3 bases from J, the junction contained 7 bases not matched to a gene. The CDR3 reads CASSQDPGLAGGGTDTQYF. As DNA, the CDR3 is TGTGCCAGCAGCCAAGATCCCGGACTAGCGGGAGGGGGGACAGATACGCAGTATTTT.

The V and J genes are TRBV6-2 or TRBV6-3 and TRBJ1-2; weak D call: TRBD1 (6 bases). The CDR3 is 17 amino acids. Germline V gene data show CDR1 as MNHEY and CDR2 as SVGEGT. Trimming removed 6 bases from V and 1 base from J, with 21 bases in between. The CDR3 coding sequence is TGTGCCAGCAGCTCCGGACAGCGCGGGACCCTTAACTATGGCTACACCTTC. Encoded protein: CASSSGQRGTLNYGYTF.

There are a few counts of this clonotype. The V call is TRBV5-1, the J call TRBJ1-1; TRBD1 matches at 7 bases. V shed 0 bases and J 4 bases; nucleotides not matched to a gene: 6. Germline V gene sequence: CDR1 SGHRS, CDR2 YFSETQ. CDR3 length: 15 residues. This chain's CDR3 is CASSLAGGEVTEAFF. As DNA, the CDR3 is TGCGCCAGCAGCTTGGCAGGGGGTGAGGTCACTGAAGCTTTCTTT.

V is TRBV11-2 and J is TRBJ2-5; TRBD2 might be the D (7 bases). The length of the CDR3 is 15 residues. The V end was cut by 5 bases, the J end by 5 bases, with 18 bases between. Germline CDR1 is SGHAT and CDR2 is FQNNGV. This CDR3 is CASSQRGGVGETQYF. CDR3 DNA sequence: TGTGCCAGCAGCCAGAGGGGGGGAGTAGGGGAGACCCAGTACTTC.

This chain joins TRBV12-3 or TRBV12-4 and TRBJ2-1, with a possible D match to TRBD1 (5 bases). This CDR3 is 15 amino acids long. V was cut by 5 bases and J by 5 bases, with 16 bases left in between. CDR3 in amino acids: CASSNTGGVNNEQFF. For the CDR3, the DNA is TGTGCCAGCAGTAACACAGGTGGGGTGAACAATGAGCAGTTCTTC.

This clonotype was counted between two and nine times. The CDR3 sequence: CASSRVFYEQYF. CDR3 coding DNA: TGTGCCAGCTCACGGGTTTTCTACGAGCAGTACTTC. This chain joins TRBV18 and TRBJ2-7; D unresolved. The germline V and J ends were trimmed by 4 bases and 3 bases, with 7 bases remaining between them. From germline, CDR1 is KGHSH and CDR2 LQKENI. This CDR3 spans 12 amino acids.

In its sample, this clonotype was seen a few times. The rearrangement joins TRBV5-1 to TRBJ1-5; 11 bases agree with TRBD1. The CDR3 is 15 amino acids. CDR1 and CDR2 from the germline V gene are SGHRS and YFSETQ. V lost 4 bases to trimming and J lost 6 bases; unmatched junction nucleotides: 6. In DNA form, the CDR3 reads TGCGCCAGCAGCGTTGGCGGGACAGGGGGTCAGCCCCAGCATTTT. Translating it yields CASSVGGTGGQPQHF.

In regard to this clonotype: An end of the junction does not agree with germline; a read error may underlie this. The V gene is TRBV4-3, the J gene TRBJ2-5, with 14 bases identical to TRBD2. CDR1 and CDR2 (germline): LGHNA, YSLEER. The CDR3 totals 17 residues. The CDR3 loop reads CASGQVGTSGSRETQYF. Here the CDR3 DNA reads TGCGCCAGCGGCCAAGTTGGGACTAGCGGGAGTAGGGAGACCCAGTACTTC.

This clonotype occurred a few times. The chain uses TRBV11-2 and TRBJ1-1; D perhaps matches TRBD1 (5 bases). Germline V gene sequence: CDR1 SGHAT, CDR2 FQNNGV. V lost 0 bases to trimming and J lost 1 base, with 15 bases between them. There are 17 residues in the CDR3. The CDR3 sequence: CASSLDRPGQGNTEAFF. CDR3 nucleotides: TGTGCCAGCAGCTTAGATCGGCCAGGGCAAGGGAACACTGAAGCTTTCTTT.

This clonotype was detected a few times. The chain couples TRBV12-3 or TRBV12-4 to TRBJ1-2; 7 positions match TRBD1. The J segment lost 0 bases and the V segment lost 4 bases, leaving 8 bases of the junction unmatched. The CDR3 spans 16 residues. The CDR3, as DNA: TGTGCCAGCAGTTGGGACAGAGAATTAGCTAACTATGGCTACACCTTC. This gives the protein CASSWDRELANYGYTF.

The chain has TRBV2 and TRBJ2-5, with TRBD2 matching 13 bases. CDR1 is SNHLY and CDR2 is FYNNEI in the germline V gene. Trimming at V came to 6 bases and at J to 3 bases, leaving 13 bases not matched to a gene. The CDR3 spans 18 residues. In DNA form, the CDR3 reads TGTGCCAGCAGCGCCCCGGGACTAGCGGGATTCAGGGAAGAGACCCAGTACTTC. Its translation: CASSAPGLAGFREETQYF. The whole variable domain, filled in from reference TRBV2 and TRBJ2-5, reads EPEVTQTPSHQVTQMGQEVILRCVPISNHLYFYWYRQILGQKVEFLVSFYNNEISEKSEIFDDQFSVERPDGSNFTLKIRSTKLEDSAMYFCASSAPGLAGFREETQYFGPGTRLLVL.

This clonotype was seen a single time. The V call is TRBV4-1, the J call TRBJ2-6; TRBD2 matches at 9 bases. CDR1 is MGHRA, CDR2 YSYEKL, per germline. V was pared by 3 bases and J by 0 bases, with 9 bases of the junction left unmatched. The CDR3 consists of 19 residues. The CDR3, as DNA: TGCGCCAGCAGCCATCCCGTAGCGGGGGTTCTCTCTGGGGCCAACGTCCTGACTTTC. Encoded protein: CASSHPVAGVLSGANVLTF.

This clonotype was detected only a few times. This sequence joins TRBV20-1 and TRBJ2-7; TRBD2 aligns across 13 bases. This CDR3 has 15 amino acids. V shed 5 bases, J shed 0 bases, and the junction held 4 bases outside the gene matches. Germline CDR1 reads DFQATT; CDR2 reads SNEGSKA (reference sequence). The CDR3 loop is CSAPTSGGLSYEQYF. CDR3 DNA: TGCAGTGCTCCGACTAGCGGGGGGCTCTCCTACGAGCAGTACTTC.

This sequence joins TRBV7-7 and TRBJ2-3; 8 positions match TRBD2. Per germline, CDR1 SSHAT and CDR2 FNYEAQ (reference sequence). The CDR3 loop spans 14 amino acids. V shed 5 bases and J 2 bases; nucleotides not matched to a gene: 3. The CDR3 loop is CASSPTSVTDTQYF. CDR3 nucleotides: TGTGCCAGCAGCCCGACTAGCGTCACAGATACGCAGTATTTT.

This clonotype was recorded a few times. The DNA for the CDR3 is TGTGCCAGCCTCGGGACTTCGCCCTACGAGCAGTACTTC. Encoded protein: CASLGTSPYEQYF. The chain employs TRBV6-2 or TRBV6-3 and TRBJ2-7; tentative D call: TRBD2 (6 bases). This CDR3 spans 13 amino acids. Trimming stripped 8 bases from V and 2 bases from J, with 13 bases between. Per germline, CDR1 MNHEY and CDR2 SVGEGT.

V is TRBV19 and J is TRBJ2-7; 7 bases agree with TRBD2. V shed 3 bases, J shed 0 bases, and the junction held 11 bases outside the gene matches. Germline loops: CDR1 LNHDA, CDR2 SQIVND (reference sequence). The CDR3 consists of 17 residues. DNA for the CDR3: TGTGCCAGTAGTATCGGTTCACAAGCGGGGAGCTCCTACGAGCAGTACTTC. It encodes CASSIGSQAGSSYEQYF. The full variable domain, its missing parts supplied by reference TRBV19 and TRBJ2-7, is DGGITQSPKYLFRKEGQNVTLSCEQNLNHDAMYWYRQDPGQGLRLIYYSQIVNDFQKGDIAEGYSVSREKKESFPLTVTSAQKNPTAFYLCASSIGSQAGSSYEQYFGPGTRLTVT.

This clonotype occurred a few times. The rearrangement uses TRBV7-9 and TRBJ1-5, with D maybe TRBD1 (5 bases). The CDR3 extends over 16 amino acids. In germline, CDR1 is SEHNR, CDR2 FQNEAQ (reference sequence). Trimming took off 4 bases at V and 2 bases at J, with 15 bases between the two ends. The CDR3 is CASSSLVGAGNQPQHF. The CDR3 nucleotides read TGTGCCAGCAGCTCTTTGGTCGGGGCAGGCAATCAGCCCCAGCATTTT.

This clonotype has at least ten counts. The chain carries TRBV12-3 or TRBV12-4 and TRBJ1-5; 7 bases align to TRBD1. The CDR3 contains 16 residues. Trimming took 6 bases from V and 0 from J; bases not matched to a gene: 8. The CDR3 region has the DNA TGTGCCAGCAGCCCTAGACAGGGCCATAGCAATCAGCCCCAGCATTTT. It translates to CASSPRQGHSNQPQHF.

This clonotype was picked up many times. The V gene is TRBV12-3 or TRBV12-4, the J gene TRBJ1-5, with D possibly TRBD1 on 6 matching bases. V lost 6 bases, J lost 8 bases, and 11 bases lay in between. The length of the CDR3 is 12 residues. Here the CDR3 DNA reads TGTGCCAGCAGCGTGCAGGGGAAGCCCCAGCATTTT. Translation: CASSVQGKPQHF.

This clonotype has just a few counts. The chain combines TRBV10-3 with TRBJ1-4, with D unresolved. This CDR3 is 13 amino acids long. CDR1 and CDR2 (germline): ENHRY, SYGVKD. Trimming took 11 bases from V and 0 from J, leaving 10 bases between them. Here the CDR3 DNA reads TGTGCCCCCCCACGGGCAACTAATGAAAAACTGTTTTTT. It specifies CAPPRATNEKLFF.

This clonotype was seen more than once but under ten times. The rearrangement joins TRBV5-1 to TRBJ2-2; unclear D gene. The CDR3 sequence is 12 residues long. In germline, CDR1 is SGHRS, CDR2 YFSETQ. V dropped 4 bases and J dropped 8 bases, with 9 bases sitting between them. CDR3 amino acids: CASSSPRGELFF. CDR3 DNA: TGCGCCAGCAGCAGTCCACGGGGGGAGCTGTTTTTT.

This rearrangement joins TRBV7-6 to TRBJ2-5; 10 positions agree with TRBD2. Germline values: CDR1 SGHVS, CDR2 FNYEAQ. This CDR3 has 16 amino acids. Trimming removed 5 bases from V and 5 bases from J; junction bases left unmatched: 11. The CDR3 is CASSGSGGLLGETQYF. As DNA, the CDR3 is TGTGCCAGCAGCGGTAGCGGGGGGCTTCTGGGGGAGACCCAGTACTTC. The full variable domain, in which reference TRBV7-6 and TRBJ2-5 provide the parts outside the CDR3, is GAGVSQSPRYKVTKRGQDVALRCDPISGHVSLYWYRQALGQGPEFLTYFNYEAQQDKSGLPNDRFSAERPEGSISTLTIQRTEQRDSAMYRCASSGSGGLLGETQYFGPGTRLLVL.

The V and J genes are TRBV4-3 and TRBJ1-2; D gene ambiguous. The ends were cut back, 0 bases at V and 4 bases at J, with 15 bases in the middle. Germline V gene data show CDR1 as LGHNA and CDR2 as YSLEER. The CDR3 has 16 residues. As DNA, the CDR3 is TGCGCCAGCAGCCAAGATCTTGGCAGCCCACGCTATGGCTACACCTTC. As protein: CASSQDLGSPRYGYTF.

In this sample, this clonotype turned up a few times. The V gene is TRBV29-1, the J gene TRBJ2-7; possible D gene TRBD1, 6 bases. This CDR3 is 13 amino acids long. Trimming shortened V by 8 bases and J by 2 bases, and 16 bases separated the two germline ends. CDR1 is SQVTM, CDR2 ANQGSEA, per germline. CDR3 amino acids: CSHSAGAAYEQYF. DNA of the CDR3: TGCAGCCATAGTGCAGGGGCGGCCTACGAGCAGTACTTC.